A selection of T cell receptor beta chains follows, all from one sample in a study of control samples from healthy donors and cancer patients. Clones were sequenced by immunoSEQ multiplex PCR, and TCRdb holds only the in-frame ones, with some missing. The table records tens of thousands of clones, approximately 90% of them present only once. Material for sequencing was blood. The receptors stem from a woman aged 25 to 39 in good health. Each CDR3 is given with its conserved first and last residue. D genes are given only for firm matches. Expanded clones get a size class; other rows say once, few or many, or leave the size out.

V gene	J gene	D gene	clone size	CDR3 protein	CDR3 DNA
TRBV19	TRBJ2-2	.	.	CASNKGTGELFF	TGTGCCAGTAATAAGGGCACCGGGGAGCTGTTTTTT
TRBV18	TRBJ2-4	.	.	CASSPPGAENIQYF	TGTGCCAGCTCACCACCTGGGGCAGAAAACATTCAGTACTTC
TRBV11-2	TRBJ2-5	TRBD1	.	CASRPGTVQETQYF	TGTGCCAGCAGACCTGGGACAGTCCAAGAGACCCAGTACTTC
TRBV6-7	TRBJ1-2	.	.	CASSYSQPTASPYGYTF	TGTGCCAGCAGTTACTCGCAGCCGACAGCCTCTCCCTATGGCTACACCTTC
TRBV14	TRBJ1-2	.	.	CASSPNQAAGYTF	TGTGCCAGCAGCCCTAATCAAGCGGCCGGCTACACCTTC
TRBV20-1	TRBJ1-1	.	.	CSGWGGTEAFF	TGCAGCGGGTGGGGGGGTACTGAAGCTTTCTTT
TRBV7-6	TRBJ1-1	.	.	CASSGTRGSETEAFF	TGTGCCAGCAGCGGAACTCGGGGCAGCGAAACTGAAGCTTTCTTT
TRBV10-3	TRBJ1-2	.	.	CAIGAFETYYDGYTF	TGTGCCATCGGGGCCTTCGAGACTTACTACGATGGCTACACCTTC
TRBV6-5	TRBJ2-1	TRBD1	once	CASRSGQGGSNEQFF	TGTGCCAGCCGATCAGGACAGGGGGGATCGAATGAGCAGTTCTTC
TRBV2	TRBJ1-3	TRBD1	once	CASSDGQGVLTGNTIYF	TGTGCCAGCAGTGACGGACAGGGGGTTTTGACGGGAAACACCATATATTTT
TRBV5-1	TRBJ1-1	.	.	CASSYPTPTEAFF	TGCGCCAGCAGCTATCCTACACCCACTGAAGCTTTCTTT
TRBV28	TRBJ1-6	TRBD1	.	CASSFILGQGWSPLHF	TGTGCCAGCAGTTTTATTTTAGGACAGGGGTGGTCACCCCTCCACTTT
TRBV6-6	TRBJ1-4	.	.	CASSYSGGSEKLFF	TGTGCCAGCAGTTACTCGGGCGGGAGTGAAAAACTGTTTTTT
TRBV7-6	TRBJ1-3	.	.	CASSPLGPGNGNTIYF	TGTGCCAGCAGCCCATTAGGGCCAGGGAATGGAAACACCATATATTTT
TRBV27	TRBJ2-5	.	.	CASRQPGHLRETQYF	TGTGCCAGTCGACAGCCGGGACACCTCCGAGAGACCCAGTACTTC
TRBV20-1	TRBJ1-2	.	.	CSASVSDYGYTF	TGCAGTGCTAGTGTCAGCGACTATGGCTACACCTTC
TRBV5-1	TRBJ1-3	.	.	CASSLEAVGLGNTIYF	TGCGCCAGCAGCTTGGAAGCGGTCGGACTGGGAAACACCATATATTTT
TRBV7-9	TRBJ1-1	.	.	CASSLSINTEAFF	TGTGCCAGCAGCTTAAGTATAAACACTGAAGCTTTCTTT
TRBV9	TRBJ2-7	.	.	CASSVGQMVSYEQYF	TGTGCCAGCAGCGTAGGGCAGATGGTCTCCTACGAGCAGTACTTC
TRBV2	TRBJ2-7	TRBD2	.	CASTIQGGQEQYF	TGTGCCAGCACCATTCAGGGAGGGCAAGAGCAGTACTTC
TRBV9	TRBJ2-2	.	.	CASSVRGENTGELFF	TGTGCCAGCAGCGTAAGGGGAGAGAACACCGGGGAGCTGTTTTTT
TRBV5-1	TRBJ1-6	TRBD1	once	CASSFSTGVRDSPLHF	TGCGCCAGCAGCTTTTCGACAGGGGTTAGGGATTCACCCCTCCACTTT
TRBV4-2	TRBJ2-5	.	medium-sized	CASSQGEGDQETQYF	TGTGCCAGCAGCCAAGGTGAGGGAGACCAAGAGACCCAGTACTTC
TRBV4-1	TRBJ1-1	.	.	CASSPGAGGDTEAFF	TGCGCCAGCAGCCCAGGCGCCGGGGGGGACACTGAAGCTTTCTTT
TRBV2	TRBJ1-6	TRBD1	few	CASNRRGQNNSPLHF	TGTGCCAGCAACAGAAGGGGACAGAATAATTCACCCCTCCACTTT
TRBV28	TRBJ1-2	.	.	CASSLLQTYGYTF	TGTGCCAGCAGTTTGTTGCAGACCTATGGCTACACCTTC